The rows below give T cell receptor beta chains drawn from one sample of a study of blood T cell repertoires in COVID-19. Clones were read by immunoSEQ multiplex PCR, and TCRdb kept only the in-frame ones, dropping some. The data contain 290,000 or so clones, 65% to 90% of them singletons. Sequenced input: peripheral blood. These receptors originate from a man in his forties or fifties with active or convalescent COVID-19. Both conserved end residues are part of each CDR3. The D gene is left open where the match is weak. Clone sizes are given selectively: once, few, many, or a class where the clone is expanded.

TRBD2	NA	TRBV27	TRBJ2-1	CASSFGGERAYNEQFF	TGTGCCAGCAGTTTTGGGGGGGAAAGGGCCTACAATGAGCAGTTCTTC
NA	NA	TRBV28	TRBJ2-3	CASSLNRWGTLKDNSTDTQYF	TGTGCCAGCAGTTTAAATCGGTGGGGGACACTTAAGGACAACTCCACAGATACGCAGTATTTT
NA	NA	TRBV30	TRBJ2-2	CAWSGLTRGGGELFF	TGTGCCTGGTCGGGACTCACTAGGGGTGGCGGGGAGCTGTTTTTT
TRBD2	few	TRBV9	TRBJ2-3	CASSPRAGGPSDTQYF	TGTGCCAGCAGCCCCCGAGCGGGAGGGCCATCAGATACGCAGTATTTT
NA	few	TRBV5-4	TRBJ1-1	CASSLEGGYTEAFF	TGTGCCAGCAGCTTGGAGGGGGGGTACACTGAAGCTTTCTTT
NA	NA	TRBV2	TRBJ1-1	CASSGDMNTEAFF	TGTGCCAGCAGCGGGGACATGAACACTGAAGCTTTCTTT
NA	once	TRBV6-2/TRBV6-3	TRBJ1-1	CASSYSRIRHGRSNTEAFF	TGTGCCAGCAGTTACTCGAGAATAAGGCATGGCAGGTCGAACACTGAAGCTTTCTTT
NA	NA	TRBV4-1	TRBJ1-2	CASSQDENSSGGYTF	TGCGCCAGCAGCCAAGATGAAAATAGTAGCGGCGGCTACACCTTC
TRBD1	NA	TRBV30	TRBJ1-1	CAWNVRGRDTEAFF	TGTGCCTGGAACGTAAGGGGGCGGGACACTGAAGCTTTCTTT
TRBD2	few	TRBV7-8	TRBJ2-3	CASSFSTSGIGTDTQYF	TGTGCCAGCAGCTTCTCGACTAGCGGGATCGGAACAGATACGCAGTATTTT
NA	once	TRBV14	TRBJ2-1	CASSQIWGGEQFF	TGTGCCAGCAGCCAAATCTGGGGAGGTGAGCAGTTCTTC